This T cell receptor (beta chain) is drawn from a study of blood T cell repertoires in COVID-19. Measured with immunoSEQ multiplex PCR; TCRdb has only the in-frame clones, and not every one. The sample consists of 40,000 to 60,000 clones, under 85% of them appearing once. This sequence originates from a human donor in a cohort sampled during active COVID-19. Sequencing was carried out using peripheral blood.

The CDR3 DNA follows: TGTGCCAGCAGCTTATCGGGACTAGCGGGGGGGCCGGGGACCGGGGAGCTGTTTTTT. It specifies CASSLSGLAGGPGTGELFF. The chain employs TRBV7-2 and TRBJ2-2; 16 bases are a match to TRBD2. From germline, CDR1 is SGHTA and CDR2 FQGNSA. Trimming at V came to 2 bases and at J to 5 bases, leaving 8 bases not matched to a gene. This CDR3 has 19 amino acids.